Described below is a single T cell receptor beta chain sequence and its context. The antigen is not known. These data are taken from a study of Ad26.COV2.S vaccination and SARS-CoV-2 variants. Study summary: Of the COV1001 trial arms, the Ad26.COV2.S arm included the donor.

Overall study findings and caveats: Analyses that measured TCR breadth and depth may have underestimated total T cell responses. People who got the vaccine or the placebo had similar non-spike TCR breadth.

The method was immunoSEQ multiplex PCR; TCRdb's version includes in-frame clones alone and lacks a portion of them. Of around 320,000 clones detected, around 90% appear once; the ten largest clones hold around 3.6%. Treatment in this sample: 15 to 20 received Ad26.COV2.S at low or high dose, single or two shots; about 5 received placebo; per-sample allocation not given. Samples analyzed were those drawn on day 63 after the first vaccine or placebo injection. This Boston cohort included adults aged 18-55 years. The germline CDR1 and CDR2 sequences are ENHRY and SYGVKD. The V and J ends lost 7 bases and 2 bases respectively, with 13 bases between them. The CDR3 runs to 14 residues.

This rearrangement joins TRBV10-3 to TRBJ2-3; tentatively, D is TRBD2 (7 bases). This TCR was recovered from a person between 18 and 65 years old who received the Ad26.COV2.S COVID-19 vaccine or a placebo. The specimen was peripheral blood, collected in a trial of Ad26.COV2.S vaccine versus placebo. CDR3 nucleotides: TGTGCCATCACCAAGGGGGGGAACACAGATACGCAGTATTTT. Residues: CAITKGGNTDTQYF.